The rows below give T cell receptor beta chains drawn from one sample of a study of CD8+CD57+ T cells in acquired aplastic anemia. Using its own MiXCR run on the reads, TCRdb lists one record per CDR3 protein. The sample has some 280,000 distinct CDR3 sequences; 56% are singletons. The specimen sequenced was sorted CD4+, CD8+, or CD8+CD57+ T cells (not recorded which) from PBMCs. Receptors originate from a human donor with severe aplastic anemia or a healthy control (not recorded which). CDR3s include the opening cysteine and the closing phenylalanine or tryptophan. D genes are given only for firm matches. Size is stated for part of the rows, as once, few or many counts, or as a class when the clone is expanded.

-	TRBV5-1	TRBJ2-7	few	TGCGCCAGCAGCTTGGCCCCCGGAGACTACGAGCAGTACTTC	CASSLAPGDYEQYF
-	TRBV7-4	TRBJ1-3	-	TGTGCCAGCAGCTACGTAGGGGGAAACACCATATATTTT	CASSYVGGNTIYF
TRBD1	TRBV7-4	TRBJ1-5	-	TGTGCCAGTAGGACAGGGGGCCAGCCCCAGCATTTT	CASRTGGQPQHF
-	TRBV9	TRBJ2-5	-	TGTGCCAGCAGCGTAGGGGTATGGGAGACCCAGTACTTC	CASSVGVWETQYF
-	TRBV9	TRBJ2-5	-	TGTGCCAGCAGCCCCCGGGGGCCAAGGACTCTTCAAGAGACCCAGTACTTC	CASSPRGPRTLQETQYF
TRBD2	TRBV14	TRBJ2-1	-	TGTGCCAGCAGCCAAGGTCTACTAGCGGGAGGGACCTACAATGAGCAGTTCTTC	CASSQGLLAGGTYNEQFF
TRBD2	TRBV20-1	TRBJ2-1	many	TGCAGTGCTTACACTAGCGGGGGGATCAATGAGCAGTTCTTC	CSAYTSGGINEQFF
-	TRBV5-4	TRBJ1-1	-	TGTGCCAGCAAGGGGTCTACTGAAGCTTTCTTT	CASKGSTEAFF
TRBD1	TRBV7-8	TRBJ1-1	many	TGTGCCAGCAGCCCCGGACAGGCAAAATGGCCTGAAGCTTTCTTT	CASSPGQAKWPEAFF
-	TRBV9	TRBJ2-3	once	TGTGCCAGCAGCGTTGCGGGGAACGCAGATACGCAGTATTTT	CASSVAGNADTQYF
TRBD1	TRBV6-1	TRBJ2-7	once	TGTGCCAGCAGTGTCCCACAGGGGGCCTACGAGCAGTACTTC	CASSVPQGAYEQYF
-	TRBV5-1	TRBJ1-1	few	TGCGCCAGCAGCAGTACAGGGACCGGCACTGAAGCTTTCTTT	CASSSTGTGTEAFF
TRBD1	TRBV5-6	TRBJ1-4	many	TGTGCCAGCAGCTTGCGCGGGACAGGGATGGAAAAACTGTTTTTT	CASSLRGTGMEKLFF
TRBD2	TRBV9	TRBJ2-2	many	TGTGCCAGCAGCGTAGTACCTAGCGGAGCTACCGGGGAGCTGTTTTTT	CASSVVPSGATGELFF
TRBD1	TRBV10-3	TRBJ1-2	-	TGTGCCATCAGCCGACAGGGAGACTATGGCTACACCTTC	CAISRQGDYGYTF
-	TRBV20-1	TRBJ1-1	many	TGCAGTGCCACATCCATGAACACTGAAGCTTTCTTT	CSATSMNTEAFF
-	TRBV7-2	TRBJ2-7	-	TGTGCCAGCAGCTTCTTCCGGGACAAAGCCGAGCAGTACTTC	CASSFFRDKAEQYF
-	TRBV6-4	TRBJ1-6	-	TGCGCCAGCAGTCGCTACCATGCTGTGGTCGGGGATTCACCCCTCCACTTT	CASSRYHAVVGDSPLHF
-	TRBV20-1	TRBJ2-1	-	TGCAGTGCTAGAGCGGGAGCGGGCACCTACAATGAGCAGTTCTTC	CSARAGAGTYNEQFF
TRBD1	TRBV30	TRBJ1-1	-	TGTGCCTGGAGTGAAGGGGGCTGGGTCACTGAAGCTTTCTTT	CAWSEGGWVTEAFF
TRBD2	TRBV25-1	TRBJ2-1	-	TGTGCCAGCAGTGGACTAGCGGGAGGGTACAATGAGCAGTTCTTC	CASSGLAGGYNEQFF
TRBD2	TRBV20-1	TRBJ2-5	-	TGCAGTGCTAGAGGGACTAGCGGGGGCCAAGAGACCCAGTACTTC	CSARGTSGGQETQYF
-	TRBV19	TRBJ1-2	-	TGTGCCAGTAGTATCCAGGCGAGGGGCTACACCTTC	CASSIQARGYTF
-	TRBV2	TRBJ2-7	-	TGTGCCAGCAGGGAGTCAACTACAACCTACGAGCAGTACTTC	CASRESTTTYEQYF
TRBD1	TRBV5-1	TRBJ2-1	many	TGCGCCAGCAGCGCAGGACAGGGGGCCTACAATGAGCAGTTCTTC	CASSAGQGAYNEQFF
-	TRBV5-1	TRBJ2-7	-	TGCGCCAGCAGCTTGGAATCGGACAGCTACGAGCAGTACTTC	CASSLESDSYEQYF
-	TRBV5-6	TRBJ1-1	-	TGTGCCAGCAGGCATGCTACAGACAGCCGGGCGGTTGAAGCTTTCTTT	CASRHATDSRAVEAFF
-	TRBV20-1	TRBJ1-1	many	TGCAGTGCTAGTGGAGGGGGAGACACTGAAGCTTTCTTT	CSASGGGDTEAFF
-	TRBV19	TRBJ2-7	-	TGTGCCAGTACTCCGTCCGGGACGGCAACCTACGAGCAGTACTTC	CASTPSGTATYEQYF
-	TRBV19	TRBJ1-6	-	TGTGCCAGTACCCAGACAGGAGGTGGGAATTCACCCCTCCACTTT	CASTQTGGGNSPLHF
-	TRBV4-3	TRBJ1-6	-	TGCGCCAGCAGCCAAGATCTAGCAGGGGTGGGTTCACCCCTCCACTTT	CASSQDLAGVGSPLHF
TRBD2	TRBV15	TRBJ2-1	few	TGTGCCACCAGCAGTAGCAGCGGGGGGGTGGATGAGCAGTTCTTC	CATSSSSGGVDEQFF
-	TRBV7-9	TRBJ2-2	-	TGTGCCAGCAGCTTATGGGGGTGGTCCGGGGAGCTGTTTTTT	CASSLWGWSGELFF
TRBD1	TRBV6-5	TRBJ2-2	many	TGTGCCAGCAGTAACAGGGGGTTCACCGGGGAGCTGTTTTTT	CASSNRGFTGELFF
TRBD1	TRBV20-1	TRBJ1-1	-	TGCAGTGCGAGGGACAGGGGACGAGCTTTCTTT	CSARDRGRAFF
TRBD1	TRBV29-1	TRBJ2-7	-	TGCAGCACGAGGGACAGTGGTTTGGGGGAGCAGTACTTC	CSTRDSGLGEQYF